This T cell receptor beta chain appears in the sequencing data of a study of cytomegalovirus exposure and HLA in healthy donors. With 5 bases clipped from V and 2 bases from J, the junction kept 9 bases outside the gene matches. The germline V gene encodes CDR1 SGHKS and CDR2 YYEKEE (reference sequence). The CDR3 consists of 15 residues. About this clone itself: Its antigen is as yet unknown.

The PCR made use of 60 Vbeta and 13 Jbeta primers. Using immunoSEQ multiplex PCR, the repertoire was profiled, and TCRdb retains in-frame clones only, with some absent. The sample has about 120,000 clones, 77% seen once. Overall study findings and caveats: Further analysis was carried out later, and it showed several of the most significant clusters appearing linked to common viral pathogens. Available immune exposure information covered CMV serostatus only. The study labeled 150 or so TCR beta chains cytomegalovirus-associated. Most CMV-associated TCR beta chains appeared HLA-restricted in a later analysis.

V usage is TRBV5-5 and J usage is TRBJ2-7; 8 bases fit TRBD1. The TCR was taken from a human donor in good health. The sample was PBMCs. This CDR3 reads CASSRARQGTYEQYF. The CDR3 coding sequence is TGTGCCAGCAGTCGGGCCCGACAGGGGACCTACGAGCAGTACTTC.